This TCR beta chain was recovered during a study of T cell responses to AZD1222 COVID-19 vaccine. The study's findings and limits: After the peak T cell response, and only then, were repertoires sampled.

Only in-frame clones appear in the TCRdb table, and some are missing; sequencing was by immunoSEQ multiplex PCR. The sample records fewer than 50,000 clones, roughly 88% being singletons. As for this clone: Its cognate antigen is unknown.

Germline CDR1 reads MNHEY; CDR2 reads SVGAGI. The ends were cut back, 6 bases at V and 2 bases at J, with 5 bases in the middle. There are 12 residues in the CDR3. The specimen was peripheral blood, collected 28 days after the second AZD1222 dose. The chain links TRBV6-5 to TRBJ1-5; tentative D call: TRBD1 (5 bases). This TCR was sampled from an adult who received the AZD1222 COVID-19 vaccine. The CDR3 nucleotides are TGTGCCAGCAGACAGGGCAATCAGCCCCAGCATTTT. As protein: CASRQGNQPQHF.